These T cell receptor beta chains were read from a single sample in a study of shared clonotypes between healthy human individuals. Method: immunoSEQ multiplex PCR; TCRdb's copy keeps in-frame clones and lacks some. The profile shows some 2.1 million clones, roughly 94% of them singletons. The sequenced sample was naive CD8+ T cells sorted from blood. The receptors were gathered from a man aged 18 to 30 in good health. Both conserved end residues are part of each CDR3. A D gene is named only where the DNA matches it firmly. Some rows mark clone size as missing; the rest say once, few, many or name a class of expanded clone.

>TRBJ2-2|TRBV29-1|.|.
TGCAGCGTTGTGGTCACCGGGGAGCTGTTTTTT
CSVVVTGELFF
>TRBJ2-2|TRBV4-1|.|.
TGCGCCAGCAGCCCCCGTAGGGGAGGCGGGGAGCTGTTTTTT
CASSPRRGGGELFF
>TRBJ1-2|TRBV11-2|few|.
TGTGCCAGCAGCTTAGATCCCCAGGGTGGCTATGGCTACACCTTC
CASSLDPQGGYGYTF
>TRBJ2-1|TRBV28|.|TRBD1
TGTGCCAGCAGCCCGTTGGGACAGGGGACGAGAGAAGAGCAGTTCTTC
CASSPLGQGTREEQFF
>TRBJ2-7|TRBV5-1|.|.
TGCGCCAGCAGCTTGAAAAGGACCAGCTCCTACGAGCAGTACTTC
CASSLKRTSSYEQYF
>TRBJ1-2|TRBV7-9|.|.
TGTGCCAGCAGCCTCAGCACGGCGCTATACTTAGGCTACACCTTC
CASSLSTALYLGYTF
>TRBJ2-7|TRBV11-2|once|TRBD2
TGTGCCAGCAGCTCTGGACTAGCGCGAAGCTCCTACGAGCAGTACTTC
CASSSGLARSSYEQYF
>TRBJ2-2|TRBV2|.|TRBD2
TGTGCCAGCAGTGAAGCGAGGTCGAACCGGGACTACAAGGTCGGGAACACCGGGGAGCTGTTTTTT
CASSEARSNRDYKVGNTGELFF
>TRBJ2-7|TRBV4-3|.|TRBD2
TGCGCCAGCAGCCAAGATGGGGGGACTAAGGAGTTCGAGCAGTACTTC
CASSQDGGTKEFEQYF
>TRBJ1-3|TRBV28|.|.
TGTGCCAGCAGTCCCTGGGGGGTGGGAAACACCATATATTTT
CASSPWGVGNTIYF
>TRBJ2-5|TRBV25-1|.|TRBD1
TGTGCCAGCAGTGAAGCAGGGGGCCGAGAGACCCAGTACTTC
CASSEAGGRETQYF
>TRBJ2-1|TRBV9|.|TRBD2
TGTGCCAGCAGCGTATTCCAAGCGGGAGTGGAGAATGAGCAGTTCTTC
CASSVFQAGVENEQFF
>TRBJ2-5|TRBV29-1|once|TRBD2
TGCAGCGTTGAAGATGTATCCGGACTAGCGGGGGGTAACAAACACGCCTTCTATCTAGAGACCCAGTACTTC
CSVEDVSGLAGGNKHAFYLETQYF
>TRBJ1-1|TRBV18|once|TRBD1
TGTGCCAGCTCTGGGAGGGGGCTGGGGATGAACACTGAAGCTTTCTTT
CASSGRGLGMNTEAFF
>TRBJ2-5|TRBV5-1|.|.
TGCGCCAGCAGCTTGGTTGGGGAAGAGACCCAGTACTTC
CASSLVGEETQYF
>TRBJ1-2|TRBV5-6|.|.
TGTGCCAGCAGCTCCTTGTTTTTGTCTAACTATGGCTACACCTTC
CASSSLFLSNYGYTF
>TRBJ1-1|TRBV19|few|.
TGTGCCAGTAGTAAGGACGGGACGAACACTGAAGCTTTCTTT
CASSKDGTNTEAFF
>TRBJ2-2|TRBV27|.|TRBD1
TGTGCCAGCAGTCCTTCGAGTGGGGACAGAGGCACCGGGGAGCTGTTTTTT
CASSPSSGDRGTGELFF
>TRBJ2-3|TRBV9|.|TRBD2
TGTGCCAGCAGCGTACCTCTACCGGGGACTAGTTCCGCAGATACGCAGTATTTT
CASSVPLPGTSSADTQYF
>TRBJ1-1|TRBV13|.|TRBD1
TGTGCCAGCAGTCTAGACAGGGCGGCTGAAGCTTTCTTT
CASSLDRAAEAFF
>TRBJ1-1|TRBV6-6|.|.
TGTGCCAGCAGTTATGGAGGGACTGAAGCTTTCTTT
CASSYGGTEAFF
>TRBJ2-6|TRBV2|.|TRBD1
TGTGCCAGCAGCCCGACAGGGGGCGCTGGGGCCAACGTCCTGACTTTC
CASSPTGGAGANVLTF
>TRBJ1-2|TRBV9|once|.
TGTGCCAGCAGCGGGGACGCCTCCCCGAATGACTACACCTTC
CASSGDASPNDYTF
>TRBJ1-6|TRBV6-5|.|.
TGTGCCAGCAGTTACGCAGGGGCGGATAATTCACCCCTCCACTTT
CASSYAGADNSPLHF
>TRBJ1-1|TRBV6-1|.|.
TGTGCCAGCAGTGTTTGGGGTGACACTGAAGCTTTCTTT
CASSVWGDTEAFF
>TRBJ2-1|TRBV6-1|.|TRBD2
TGTGCCAGCAGTGACGTAGCGGGGGTCTCCTACAATGAGCAGTTCTTC
CASSDVAGVSYNEQFF
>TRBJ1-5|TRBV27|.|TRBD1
TGTGCCAGCAGTCCGGGACAGTGGGGCAATCAGCCCCAGCATTTT
CASSPGQWGNQPQHF
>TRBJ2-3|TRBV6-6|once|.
TGTGCCAGCAGCTGGGCTGGGGATACGCAGTATTTT
CASSWAGDTQYF
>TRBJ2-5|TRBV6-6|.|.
TGTGCCAGCAGTTACTCGCAGACCCAGTACTTC
CASSYSQTQYF
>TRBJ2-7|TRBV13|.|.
TGTGCCAGCAGCTCCCGGACAGTCTACGAGCAGTACTTC
CASSSRTVYEQYF
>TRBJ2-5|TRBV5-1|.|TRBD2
TGCGCCAGCAGCTTATACTCGGGACTAGCGGGAGCAGGGCACCAAGAGACCCAGTACTTC
CASSLYSGLAGAGHQETQYF
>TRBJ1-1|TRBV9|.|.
TGTGCCAGCAGCGCGCCGCCGGGCCAGAACACTGAAGCTTTCTTT
CASSAPPGQNTEAFF
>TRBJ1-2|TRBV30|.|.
TGTGCCTGGAGTGTAGCAGGGAACTATGGCTACACCTTC
CAWSVAGNYGYTF
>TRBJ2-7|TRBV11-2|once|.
TGTGCCAGCAGCTTAGGAGGGGGCTACGAGCAGTACTTC
CASSLGGGYEQYF
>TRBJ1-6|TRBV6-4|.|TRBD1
TGTGCCCCCAACCCGGGACAGGGTAATTCACCCCTCCACTTT
CAPNPGQGNSPLHF